This T cell receptor beta chain was identified during a study of early T cells in non-severe SARS-CoV-2 infection. Individual cDNA molecules were tagged with unique molecular identifiers, the study reported. TCRdb processed the 5' RACE reads anew with MiXCR; each CDR3 protein has one entry. This sample has roughly 61,000 distinct CDR3 sequences; approximately 11% occur once, and the top ten carry 1.5% to 2%. V lost 5 bases and J lost 5; bases outside the gene matches: 6. The length of the CDR3 is 13 residues. Germline CDR1 SEHNR, CDR2 FQNEAQ (reference sequence). The specimen was whole blood. V usage is TRBV7-9 and J usage is TRBJ2-7; 7 positions agree with TRBD1. The TCR comes from an adult who was a healthcare worker with PCR-confirmed SARS-CoV-2 infection or an uninfected control (not recorded which). CDR3 in amino acids: CASSRRGGHEQYF. The CDR3 bases are TGTGCCAGCAGCCGTCGAGGGGGCCACGAGCAGTACTTC.